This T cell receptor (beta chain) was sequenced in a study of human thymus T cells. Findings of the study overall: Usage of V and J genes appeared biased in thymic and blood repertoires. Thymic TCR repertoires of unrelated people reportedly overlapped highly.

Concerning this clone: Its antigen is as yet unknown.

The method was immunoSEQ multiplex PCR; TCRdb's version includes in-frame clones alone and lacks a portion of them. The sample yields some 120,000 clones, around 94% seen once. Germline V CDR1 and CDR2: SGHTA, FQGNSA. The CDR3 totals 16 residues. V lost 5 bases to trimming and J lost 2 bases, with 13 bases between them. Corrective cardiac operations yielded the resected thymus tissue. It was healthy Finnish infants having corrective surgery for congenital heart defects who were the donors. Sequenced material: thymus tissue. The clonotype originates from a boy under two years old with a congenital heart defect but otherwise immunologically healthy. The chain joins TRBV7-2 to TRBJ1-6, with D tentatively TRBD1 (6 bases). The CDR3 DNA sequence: TGTGCCAGCAGCCAGGACAGCTTTCCCTATAATTCACCCCTCCACTTT. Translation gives CASSQDSFPYNSPLHF.